The source of this T cell receptor beta chain is a study of T cell responses to AZD1222 COVID-19 vaccine. Study-wide results and limits: After the peak T cell response, and only then, were repertoires sampled.

As to this clone: The antigen is unknown.

This table comes from immunoSEQ multiplex PCR, and its TCRdb copy is limited to in-frame clones, with some not included. The data contain more than 90,000 clones, roughly nine tenths of them singletons. Sequencing used peripheral blood, obtained on day 0 of AZD1222 vaccination. This TCR derives from an adult in good health.

CDR3 amino acids: CASSDGTGSYEQYF. Written as DNA, the CDR3 is TGTGCCAGCAGCGACGGGACAGGGTCCTACGAGCAGTACTTC. V and J are TRBV5-4 and TRBJ2-7, with TRBD1 identical over 9 bases. Germline assignment: CDR1 SGHNT and CDR2 YYREEE (reference sequence). The V gene end was trimmed by 4 bases and the J gene end by 1 base; junction bases not matched to a gene: 3. This CDR3 is built from 14 residues.